This T cell receptor (beta chain) was documented in a study of blood T cell repertoires in COVID-19. Study summary: Acute-phase and convalescent COVID-19 samples originated in the United States, Italy and Spain. PBMCs, B-cell-depleted T cells, or T cells provided the cDNA or gDNA that made up the material.

The V gene lost 4 bases and the J gene lost 7 bases, with 7 bases spanning the gap. The germline V gene has CDR1 GTSNPN and CDR2 SVGIG (reference sequence). The CDR3 consists of 10 residues. As handled by the study authors: The authors estimated nucleated cell counts from reference gene primer amplification. TCRdb's copy holds only in-frame clones and misses some; the assay was immunoSEQ multiplex PCR. V and J calls and clone size come straight from that table; D and trimming were deduced from the DNA. This sample has tens of thousands of clones, with around 87% found just once. The chain recombines TRBV30 with TRBJ1-1; TRBD1 might be the D (5 bases). The material sequenced was peripheral blood. The TCR comes from a woman aged 80 or over with active or convalescent COVID-19. The CDR3 DNA follows: TGTGCCTGGATCAGGGTTGAAGCTTTCTTT. Protein sequence: CAWIRVEAFF. The full variable domain, rest sourced from reference TRBV30 and TRBJ1-1, is SQTIHQWPATLVQPVGSPLSLECTVEGTSNPNLYWYRQAAGRGLQLLFYSVGIGQISSEVPQNLSASRPQDRQFILSSKKLLLSDSGFYLCAWIRVEAFFGQGTRLTVV.